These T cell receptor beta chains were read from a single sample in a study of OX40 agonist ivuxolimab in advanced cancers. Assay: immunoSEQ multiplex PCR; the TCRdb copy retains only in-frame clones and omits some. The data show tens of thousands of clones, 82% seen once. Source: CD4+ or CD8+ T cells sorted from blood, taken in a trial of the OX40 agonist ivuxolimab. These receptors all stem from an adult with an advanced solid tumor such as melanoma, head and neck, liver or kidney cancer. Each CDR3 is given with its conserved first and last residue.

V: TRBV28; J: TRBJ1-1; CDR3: CASSTNRGHAEAFF
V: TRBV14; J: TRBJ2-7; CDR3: CASSPRGRREQYF
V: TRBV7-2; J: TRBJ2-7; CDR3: CASSSRGYGYEQYF
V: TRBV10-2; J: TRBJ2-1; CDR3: CASSALGGGDWVDEQFF
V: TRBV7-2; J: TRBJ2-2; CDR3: CASSPRTSWAGELFF
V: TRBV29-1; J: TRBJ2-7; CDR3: CSVTDRAPYEQYF
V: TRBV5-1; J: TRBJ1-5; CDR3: CASSLEPLSNQPQHF
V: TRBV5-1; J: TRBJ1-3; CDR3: CASRVELSGNTIYF
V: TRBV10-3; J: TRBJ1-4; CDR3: CAISEPRNEKLFF
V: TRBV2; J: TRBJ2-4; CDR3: CASSVGLAKNIQYF
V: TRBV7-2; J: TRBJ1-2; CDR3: CASSSAPGQGYGYTF
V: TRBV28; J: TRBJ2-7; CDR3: CASYRAGVPIEEQYF
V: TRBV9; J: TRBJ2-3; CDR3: CASSAIGTSGSDTQYF
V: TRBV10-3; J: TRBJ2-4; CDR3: CAISESRRGKNIQYF
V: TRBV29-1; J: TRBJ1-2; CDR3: CSVVQQGGNGYTF
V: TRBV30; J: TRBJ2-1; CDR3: CAWSVQVGGGRNEQFF
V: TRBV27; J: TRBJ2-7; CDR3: CASSRQGISYEQYF
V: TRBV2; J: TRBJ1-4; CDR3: CASRQGPATNEKLFF
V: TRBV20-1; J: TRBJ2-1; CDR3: CSARANEQFF
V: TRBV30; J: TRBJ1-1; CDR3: CAWSGQTLTEAFF
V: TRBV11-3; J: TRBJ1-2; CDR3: CASSLSCALPTYLYYGYTF
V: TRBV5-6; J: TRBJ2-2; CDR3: CASSLGQNTGELFF
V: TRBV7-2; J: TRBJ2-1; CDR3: CASSSSTGNEQFF
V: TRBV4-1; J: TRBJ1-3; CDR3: CASSPLGIGAGNTIYF
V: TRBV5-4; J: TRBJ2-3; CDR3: CASSSGGLGDTQYF
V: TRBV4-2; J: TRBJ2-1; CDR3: CASSQVLADTVGEQFF
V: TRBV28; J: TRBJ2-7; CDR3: CASKEGVSLKSGYEQYF
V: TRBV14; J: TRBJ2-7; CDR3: CASSQLSWDHSYEQYF
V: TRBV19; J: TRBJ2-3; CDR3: CASGSREGNTDTQYF
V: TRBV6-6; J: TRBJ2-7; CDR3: CASSAGGSYEQYF
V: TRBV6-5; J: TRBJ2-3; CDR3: CASSLGTSGMDTQYF
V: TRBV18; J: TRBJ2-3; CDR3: CASSPPLGRETDTQYF
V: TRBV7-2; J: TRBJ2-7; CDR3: CASSSTYEQYF
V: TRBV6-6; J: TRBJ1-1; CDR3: CASSSWGEAFF
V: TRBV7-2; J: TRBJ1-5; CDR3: CASSTYSNQPQHF
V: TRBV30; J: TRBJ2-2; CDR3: CASGRGENTGELFF
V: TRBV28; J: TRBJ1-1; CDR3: CASTTVRGGTEAFF
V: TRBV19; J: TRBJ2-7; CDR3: CASSDSGRNDVDEQYF
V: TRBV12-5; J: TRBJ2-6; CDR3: CASGLCGPSGANVLTF
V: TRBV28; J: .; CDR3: CASSPPGRYEQYF
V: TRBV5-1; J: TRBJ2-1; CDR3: CASSAGTSGNNEQFF
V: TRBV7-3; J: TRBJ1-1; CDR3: CASSLLGSTEAFF
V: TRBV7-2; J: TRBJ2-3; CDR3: CASSWGPVTTDTQYF
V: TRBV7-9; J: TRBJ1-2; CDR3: CASSKRAGGVLWYGYTF
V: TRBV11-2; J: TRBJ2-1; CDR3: CASSPSGRGQYEQFF
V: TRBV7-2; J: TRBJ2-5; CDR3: CASSPDSGRDETQYF
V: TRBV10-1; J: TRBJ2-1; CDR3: CASSDPNRGDPYNEQFF